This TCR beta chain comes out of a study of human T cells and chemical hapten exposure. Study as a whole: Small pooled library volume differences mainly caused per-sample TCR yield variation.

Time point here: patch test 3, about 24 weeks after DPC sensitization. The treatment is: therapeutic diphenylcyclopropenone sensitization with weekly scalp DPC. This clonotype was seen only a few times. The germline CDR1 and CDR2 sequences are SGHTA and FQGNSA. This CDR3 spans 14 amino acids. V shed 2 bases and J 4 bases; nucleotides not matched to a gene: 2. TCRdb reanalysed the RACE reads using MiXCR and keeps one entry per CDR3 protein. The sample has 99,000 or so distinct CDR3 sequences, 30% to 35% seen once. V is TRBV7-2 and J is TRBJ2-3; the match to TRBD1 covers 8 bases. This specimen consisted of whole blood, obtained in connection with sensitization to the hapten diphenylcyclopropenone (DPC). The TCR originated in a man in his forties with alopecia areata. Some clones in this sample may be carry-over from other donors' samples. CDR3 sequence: CASSLQGAADTQYF. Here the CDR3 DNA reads TGTGCCAGCAGCTTACAGGGGGCAGCAGATACGCAGTATTTT.